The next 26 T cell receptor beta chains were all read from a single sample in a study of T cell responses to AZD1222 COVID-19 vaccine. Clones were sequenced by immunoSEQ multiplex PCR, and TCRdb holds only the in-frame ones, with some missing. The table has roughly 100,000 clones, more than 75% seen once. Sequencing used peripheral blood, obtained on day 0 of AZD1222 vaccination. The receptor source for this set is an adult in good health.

CDR3 sequence (DNA): TGTGCCAGCAGCCGTACGGGACAGGGTCTCAGTGAAAAACTGTTTTTT. This gives the protein CASSRTGQGLSEKLFF. The chain has TRBV3-1 (or the pseudogene TRBV3-2) and TRBJ1-4; 9 nucleotides align to TRBD1. The J segment lost 7 bases and the V segment lost 4 bases, leaving 10 bases of the junction unmatched. CDR3 length equals 16 residues. Germline V CDR1 and CDR2: LGHDT, YNNKEL (reference sequence).

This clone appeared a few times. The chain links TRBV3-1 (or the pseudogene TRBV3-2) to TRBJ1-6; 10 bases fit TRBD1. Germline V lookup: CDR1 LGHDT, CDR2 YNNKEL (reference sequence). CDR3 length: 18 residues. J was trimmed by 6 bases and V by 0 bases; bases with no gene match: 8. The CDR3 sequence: CASSQDRDRGSANSPLHF. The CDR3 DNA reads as TGTGCCAGCAGCCAAGATAGGGACAGGGGTTCGGCTAATTCACCCCTCCACTTT.

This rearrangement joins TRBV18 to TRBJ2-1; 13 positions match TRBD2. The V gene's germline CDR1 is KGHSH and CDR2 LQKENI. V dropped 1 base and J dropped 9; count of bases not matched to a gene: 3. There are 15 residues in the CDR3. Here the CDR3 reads CASSPQGLAGTEQFF. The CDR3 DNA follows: TGTGCCAGCTCACCACAGGGACTAGCGGGGACTGAGCAGTTCTTC.

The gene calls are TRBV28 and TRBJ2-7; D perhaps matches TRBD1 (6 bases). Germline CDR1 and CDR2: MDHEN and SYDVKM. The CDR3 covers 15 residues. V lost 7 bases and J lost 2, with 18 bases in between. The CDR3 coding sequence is TGTGCCAGCACCCTACAGGGTAGGGGCACCTACGAGCAGTACTTC. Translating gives CASTLQGRGTYEQYF.

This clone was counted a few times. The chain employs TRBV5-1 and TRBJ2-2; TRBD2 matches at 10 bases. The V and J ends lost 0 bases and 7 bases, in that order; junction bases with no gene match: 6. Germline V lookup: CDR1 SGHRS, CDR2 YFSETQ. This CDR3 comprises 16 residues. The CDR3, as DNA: TGCGCCAGCAGCTTGGCCCCTAGCGGGAGAAGCGGGGAGCTGTTTTTT. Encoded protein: CASSLAPSGRSGELFF. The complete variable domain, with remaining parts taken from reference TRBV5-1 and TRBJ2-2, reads KAGVTQTPRYLIKTRGQQVTLSCSPISGHRSVSWYQQTPGQGLQFLFEYFSETQRNKGNFPGRFSGRQFSNSRSEMNVSTLELGDSALYLCASSLAPSGRSGELFFGEGSRLTVL.

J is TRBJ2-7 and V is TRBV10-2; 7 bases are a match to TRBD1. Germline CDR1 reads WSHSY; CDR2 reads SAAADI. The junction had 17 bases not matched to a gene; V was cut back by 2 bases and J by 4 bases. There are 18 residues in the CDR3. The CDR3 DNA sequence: TGCGCCAGCAGTGAGGCGACGACCCGATGGGACAGCAAGTACGAGCAGTACTTC. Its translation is CASSEATTRWDSKYEQYF.

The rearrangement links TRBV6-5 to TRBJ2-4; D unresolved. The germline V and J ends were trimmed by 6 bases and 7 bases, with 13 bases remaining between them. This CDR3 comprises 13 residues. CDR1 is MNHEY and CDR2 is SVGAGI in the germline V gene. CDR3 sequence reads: CASRVNLENIQYF. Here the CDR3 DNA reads TGTGCCAGCAGGGTAAACTTGGAGAACATTCAGTACTTC.

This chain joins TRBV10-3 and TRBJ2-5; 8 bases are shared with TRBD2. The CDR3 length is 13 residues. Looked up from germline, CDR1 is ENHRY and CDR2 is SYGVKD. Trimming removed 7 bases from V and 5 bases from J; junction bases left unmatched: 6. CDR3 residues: CAITPGLGETQYF. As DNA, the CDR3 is TGTGCCATCACTCCGGGACTAGGGGAGACCCAGTACTTC.

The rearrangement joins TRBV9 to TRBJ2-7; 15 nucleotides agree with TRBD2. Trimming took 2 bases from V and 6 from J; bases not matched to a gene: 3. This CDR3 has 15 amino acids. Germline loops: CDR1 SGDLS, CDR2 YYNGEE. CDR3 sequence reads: CASSVGGLAGGEQYF. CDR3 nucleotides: TGTGCCAGCAGCGTGGGGGGACTAGCGGGAGGCGAGCAGTACTTC.

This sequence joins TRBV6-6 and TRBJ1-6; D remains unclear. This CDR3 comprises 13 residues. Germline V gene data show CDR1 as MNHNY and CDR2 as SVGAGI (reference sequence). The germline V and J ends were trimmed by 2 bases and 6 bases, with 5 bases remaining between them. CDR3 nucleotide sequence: TGTGCCAGCAGTTACGCAACTAATTCACCCCTCCACTTT. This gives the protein CASSYATNSPLHF.

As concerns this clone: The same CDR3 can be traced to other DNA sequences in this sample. CDR3 DNA sequence: TGCGCCAGCAGCTTATCCGGGACGAACACCGGGGAGCTGTTTTTT. This codes for CASSLSGTNTGELFF. The genes are TRBV5-1 and TRBJ2-2; the D gene is possibly TRBD2 (5 bases). CDR1 and CDR2 (germline): SGHRS, YFSETQ. Between the trimmed V and J ends, which lost 2 bases and 0 bases, there was a span of 8 bases. CDR3 length: 15 amino acids. Complete variable domain (other parts from reference TRBV5-1 and TRBJ2-2): KAGVTQTPRYLIKTRGQQVTLSCSPISGHRSVSWYQQTPGQGLQFLFEYFSETQRNKGNFPGRFSGRQFSNSRSEMNVSTLELGDSALYLCASSLSGTNTGELFFGEGSRLTVL.

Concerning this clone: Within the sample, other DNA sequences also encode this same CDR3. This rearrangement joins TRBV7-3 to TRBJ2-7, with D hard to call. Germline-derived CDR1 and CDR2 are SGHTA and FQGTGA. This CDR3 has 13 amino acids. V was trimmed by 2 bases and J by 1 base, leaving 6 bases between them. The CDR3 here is CASSLGESYEQYF. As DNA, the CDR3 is TGTGCCAGCAGCTTAGGCGAATCCTACGAGCAGTACTTC.

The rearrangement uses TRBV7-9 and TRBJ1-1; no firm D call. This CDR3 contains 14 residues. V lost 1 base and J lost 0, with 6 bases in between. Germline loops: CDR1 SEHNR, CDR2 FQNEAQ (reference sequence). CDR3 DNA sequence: TGTGCCAGCAGCTTAGGGTTCATGAACACTGAAGCTTTCTTT. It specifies CASSLGFMNTEAFF.

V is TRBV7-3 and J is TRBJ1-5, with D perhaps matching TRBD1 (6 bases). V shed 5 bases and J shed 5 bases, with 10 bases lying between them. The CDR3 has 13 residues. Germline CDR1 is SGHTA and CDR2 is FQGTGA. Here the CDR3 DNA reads TGTGCCAGCAGCACGACAGGCGATCAGCCCCAGCATTTT. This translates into CASSTTGDQPQHF.

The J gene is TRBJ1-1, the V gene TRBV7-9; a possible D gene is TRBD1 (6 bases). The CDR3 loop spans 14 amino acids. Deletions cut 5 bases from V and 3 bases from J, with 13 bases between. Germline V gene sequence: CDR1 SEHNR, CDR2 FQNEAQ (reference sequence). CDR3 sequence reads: CASSPGGQYTEAFF. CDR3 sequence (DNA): TGTGCCAGCAGCCCTGGGGGGCAGTACACTGAAGCTTTCTTT.

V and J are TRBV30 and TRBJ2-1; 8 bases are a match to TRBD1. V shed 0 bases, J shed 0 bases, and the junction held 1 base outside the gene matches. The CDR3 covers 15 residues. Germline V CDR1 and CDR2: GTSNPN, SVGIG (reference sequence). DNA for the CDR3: TGTGCCTGGAGTGTCCAGGGGGCCTCCTACAATGAGCAGTTCTTC. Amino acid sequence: CAWSVQGASYNEQFF.

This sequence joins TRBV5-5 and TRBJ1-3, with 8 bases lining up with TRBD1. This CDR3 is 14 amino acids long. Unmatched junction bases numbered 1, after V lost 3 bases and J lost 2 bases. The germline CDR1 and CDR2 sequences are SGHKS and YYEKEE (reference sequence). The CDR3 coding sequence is TGTGCCAGCAGCTGGACAGGGCCTGGAAACACCATATATTTT. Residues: CASSWTGPGNTIYF. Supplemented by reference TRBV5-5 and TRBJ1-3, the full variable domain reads DAGVTQSPTHLIKTRGQQVTLRCSPISGHKSVSWYQQVLGQGPQFIFQYYEKEERGRGNFPDRFSARQFPNYSSELNVNALLLGDSALYLCASSWTGPGNTIYFGEGSWLTVV.

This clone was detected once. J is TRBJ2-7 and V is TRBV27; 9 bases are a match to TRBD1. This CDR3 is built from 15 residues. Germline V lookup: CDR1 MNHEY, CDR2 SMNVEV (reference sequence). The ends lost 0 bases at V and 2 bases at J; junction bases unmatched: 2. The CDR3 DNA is TGTGCCAGCAGTTTATCGACAGGGGGGACCTACGAGCAGTACTTC. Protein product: CASSLSTGGTYEQYF.

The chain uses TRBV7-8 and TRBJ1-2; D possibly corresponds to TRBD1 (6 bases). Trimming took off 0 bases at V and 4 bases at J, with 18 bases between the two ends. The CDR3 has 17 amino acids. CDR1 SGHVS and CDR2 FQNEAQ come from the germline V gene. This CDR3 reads CASSLASGGSASYGYTF. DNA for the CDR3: TGTGCCAGCAGCTTAGCATCCGGGGGCAGCGCGAGCTATGGCTACACCTTC.

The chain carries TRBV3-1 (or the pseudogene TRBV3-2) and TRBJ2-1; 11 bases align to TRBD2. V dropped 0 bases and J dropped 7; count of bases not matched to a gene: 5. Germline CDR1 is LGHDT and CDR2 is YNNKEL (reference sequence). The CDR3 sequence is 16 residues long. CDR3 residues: CASSQERLAGGNEQFF. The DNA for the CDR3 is TGTGCCAGCAGCCAAGAGCGCCTAGCGGGAGGTAATGAGCAGTTCTTC.

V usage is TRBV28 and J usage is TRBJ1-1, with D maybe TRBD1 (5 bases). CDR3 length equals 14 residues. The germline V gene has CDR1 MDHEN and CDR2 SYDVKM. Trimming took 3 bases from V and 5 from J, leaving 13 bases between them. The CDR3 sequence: CASSLVGGFTEAFF. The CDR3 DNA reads TGTGCCAGCAGTTTGGTGGGGGGTTTTACTGAAGCTTTCTTT.

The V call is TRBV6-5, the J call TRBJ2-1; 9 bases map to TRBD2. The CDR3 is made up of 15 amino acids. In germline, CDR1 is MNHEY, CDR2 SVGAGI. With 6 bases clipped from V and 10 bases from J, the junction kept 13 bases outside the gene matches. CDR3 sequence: CASSSGASGKGEQFF. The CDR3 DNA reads TGTGCCAGCAGCAGCGGGGCTAGCGGGAAGGGGGAGCAGTTCTTC.

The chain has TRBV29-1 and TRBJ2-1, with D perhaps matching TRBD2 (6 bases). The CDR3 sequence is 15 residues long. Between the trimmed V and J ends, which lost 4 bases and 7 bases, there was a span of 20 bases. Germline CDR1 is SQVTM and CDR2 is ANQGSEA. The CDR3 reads CSVGGTRRGWNEQFF. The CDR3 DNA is TGCAGCGTTGGGGGGACTCGTAGGGGCTGGAATGAGCAGTTCTTC.

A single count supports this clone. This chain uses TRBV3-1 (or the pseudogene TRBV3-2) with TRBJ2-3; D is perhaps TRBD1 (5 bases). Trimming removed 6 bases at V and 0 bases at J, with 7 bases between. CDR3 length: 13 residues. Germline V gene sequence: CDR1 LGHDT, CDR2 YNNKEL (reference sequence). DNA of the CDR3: TGTGCCAGCAGGGCAGGGAGCACAGATACGCAGTATTTT. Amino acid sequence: CASRAGSTDTQYF.

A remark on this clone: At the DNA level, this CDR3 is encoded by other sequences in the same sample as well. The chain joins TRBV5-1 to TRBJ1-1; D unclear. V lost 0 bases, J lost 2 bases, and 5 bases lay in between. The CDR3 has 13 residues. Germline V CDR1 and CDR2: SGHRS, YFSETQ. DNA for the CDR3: TGCGCCAGCAGCTTGGGCAGTAACACTGAAGCTTTCTTT. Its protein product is CASSLGSNTEAFF.

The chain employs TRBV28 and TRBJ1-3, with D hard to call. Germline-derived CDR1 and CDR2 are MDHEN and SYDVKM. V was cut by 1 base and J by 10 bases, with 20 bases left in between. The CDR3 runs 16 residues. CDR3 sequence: CASSLSGRASGGTIYF. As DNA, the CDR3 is TGTGCCAGCAGTTTATCCGGCAGAGCCTCTGGAGGGACCATATATTTT.